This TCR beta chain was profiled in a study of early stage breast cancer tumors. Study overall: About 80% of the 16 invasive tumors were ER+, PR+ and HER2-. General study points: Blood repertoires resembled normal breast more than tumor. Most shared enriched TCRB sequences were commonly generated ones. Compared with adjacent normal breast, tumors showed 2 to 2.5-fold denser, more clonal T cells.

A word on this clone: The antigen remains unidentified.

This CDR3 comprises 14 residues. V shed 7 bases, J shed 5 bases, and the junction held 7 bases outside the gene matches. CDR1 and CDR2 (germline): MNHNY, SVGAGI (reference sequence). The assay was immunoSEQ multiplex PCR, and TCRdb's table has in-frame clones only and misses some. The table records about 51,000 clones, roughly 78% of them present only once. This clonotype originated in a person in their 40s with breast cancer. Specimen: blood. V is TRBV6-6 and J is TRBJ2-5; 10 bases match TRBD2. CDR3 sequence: CASTQREGGETQYF. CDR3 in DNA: TGTGCCAGCACCCAGCGGGAGGGCGGGGAGACCCAGTACTTC.